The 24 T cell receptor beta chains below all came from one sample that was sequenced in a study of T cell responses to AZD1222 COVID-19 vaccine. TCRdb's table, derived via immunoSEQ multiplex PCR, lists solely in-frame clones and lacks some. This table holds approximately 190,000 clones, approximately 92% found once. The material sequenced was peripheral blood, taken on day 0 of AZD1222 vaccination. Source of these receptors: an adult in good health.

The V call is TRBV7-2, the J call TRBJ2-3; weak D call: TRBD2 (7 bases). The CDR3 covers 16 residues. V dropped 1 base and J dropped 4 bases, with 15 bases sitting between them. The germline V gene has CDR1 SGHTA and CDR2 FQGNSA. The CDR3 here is CASSLGAGALADTQYF. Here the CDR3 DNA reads TGTGCCAGCAGCTTAGGTGCGGGGGCCCTCGCAGATACGCAGTATTTT.

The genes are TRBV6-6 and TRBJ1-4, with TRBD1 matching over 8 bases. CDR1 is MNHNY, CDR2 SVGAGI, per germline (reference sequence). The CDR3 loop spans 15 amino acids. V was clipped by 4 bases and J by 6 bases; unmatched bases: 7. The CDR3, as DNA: TGTGCCAGCAGTTCCCGACAGGGGAGTCATGAAAAACTGTTTTTT. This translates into CASSSRQGSHEKLFF.

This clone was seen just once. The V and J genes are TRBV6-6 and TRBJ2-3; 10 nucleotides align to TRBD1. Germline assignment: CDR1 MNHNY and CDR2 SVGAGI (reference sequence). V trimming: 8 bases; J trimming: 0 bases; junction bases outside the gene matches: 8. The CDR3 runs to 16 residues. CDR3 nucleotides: TGTGCCAGCGGGGGACAGGGGTCTACCAGCACAGATACGCAGTATTTT. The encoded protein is CASGGQGSTSTDTQYF.

In nucleotides, the CDR3 is TGTGCCAGCAGCGGCAGACAGGGGGCCTTCTACGAGCAGTACTTC. Residues: CASSGRQGAFYEQYF. The chain links TRBV7-9 to TRBJ2-7; TRBD1 matches 10 bases. V lost 5 bases, J lost 3 bases, and 7 bases stayed unmatched. The CDR3 length is 15 residues. The germline CDR1 and CDR2 sequences are SEHNR and FQNEAQ (reference sequence).

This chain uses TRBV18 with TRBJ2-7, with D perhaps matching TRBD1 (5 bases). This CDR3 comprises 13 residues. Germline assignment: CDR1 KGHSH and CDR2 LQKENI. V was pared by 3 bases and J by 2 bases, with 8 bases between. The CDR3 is CASSPSGTYEQYF. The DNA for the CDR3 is TGTGCCAGCTCACCTTCAGGGACCTACGAGCAGTACTTC. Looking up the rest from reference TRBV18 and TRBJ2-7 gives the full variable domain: NAGVMQNPRHLVRRRGQEARLRCSPMKGHSHVYWYRQLPEEGLKFMVYLQKENIIDESGMPKERFSAEFPKEGPSILRIQQVVRGDSAAYFCASSPSGTYEQYFGPGTRLTVT.

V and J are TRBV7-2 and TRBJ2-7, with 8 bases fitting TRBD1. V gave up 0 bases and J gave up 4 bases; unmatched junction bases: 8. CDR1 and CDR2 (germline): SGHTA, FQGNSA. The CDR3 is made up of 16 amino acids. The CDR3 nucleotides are TGTGCCAGCAGCTTAGCGGCGGGGACAGGTAAATACGAGCAGTACTTC. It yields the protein CASSLAAGTGKYEQYF.

The CDR3 bases are TGTGCCAGCAGTGAAGGGCTATTAAGAGGGAATCAGCCCCAGCATTTT. Protein product: CASSEGLLRGNQPQHF. This chain connects TRBV2 to TRBJ1-5, with D unclear. Trimming took 1 base from V and 4 from J, leaving 14 bases between them. This CDR3 is 16 amino acids long. The germline gives CDR1 SNHLY, CDR2 FYNNEI.

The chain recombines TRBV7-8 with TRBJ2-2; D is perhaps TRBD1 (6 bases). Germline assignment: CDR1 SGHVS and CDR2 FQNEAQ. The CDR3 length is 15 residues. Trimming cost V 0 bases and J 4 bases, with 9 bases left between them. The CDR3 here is CASSLAGQFTGELFF. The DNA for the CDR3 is TGTGCCAGCAGCTTAGCTGGACAGTTCACCGGGGAGCTGTTTTTT.

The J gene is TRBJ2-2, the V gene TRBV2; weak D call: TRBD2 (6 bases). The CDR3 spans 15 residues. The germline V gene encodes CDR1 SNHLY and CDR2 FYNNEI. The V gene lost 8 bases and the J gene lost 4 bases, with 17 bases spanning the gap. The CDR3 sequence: CASGDSVVGTGELFF. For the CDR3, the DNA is TGTGCCAGCGGGGACTCGGTGGTGGGCACCGGGGAGCTGTTTTTT.

CDR3 DNA: TGCGCCAGCAGCTTAACAGGGGGTCGGACAGATACGCAGTATTTT. It translates to CASSLTGGRTDTQYF. The chain carries TRBV5-1 and TRBJ2-3, with 8 bases aligning to TRBD1. This CDR3 region has 15 residues. With 2 bases clipped from V and 3 bases from J, the junction kept 5 bases outside the gene matches. CDR1 and CDR2 (germline): SGHRS, YFSETQ.

The CDR3 nucleotides are TGTGCCAGCAGACACCGAGACAGGGCGGGCACTGAAGCTTTCTTT. Protein product: CASRHRDRAGTEAFF. This rearrangement joins TRBV7-3 to TRBJ1-1, with 7 bases fitting TRBD1. CDR1 and CDR2 (germline): SGHTA, FQGTGA. V gave up 6 bases and J gave up 4 bases; unmatched junction bases: 11. CDR3 size: 15 residues. Drawing the rest from reference TRBV7-3 and TRBJ1-1, the complete variable domain is GAGVSQTPSNKVTEKGKYVELRCDPISGHTALYWYRQSLGQGPEFLIYFQGTGAADDSGLPNDRFFAVRPEGSVSTLKIQRTERGDSAVYLCASRHRDRAGTEAFFGQGTRLTVV.

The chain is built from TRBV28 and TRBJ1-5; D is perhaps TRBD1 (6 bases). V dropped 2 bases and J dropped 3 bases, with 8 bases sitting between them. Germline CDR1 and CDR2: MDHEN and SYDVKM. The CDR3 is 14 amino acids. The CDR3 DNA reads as TGTGCCAGCAGTTTAGGGGGCTTCAATCAGCCCCAGCATTTT. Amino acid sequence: CASSLGGFNQPQHF.

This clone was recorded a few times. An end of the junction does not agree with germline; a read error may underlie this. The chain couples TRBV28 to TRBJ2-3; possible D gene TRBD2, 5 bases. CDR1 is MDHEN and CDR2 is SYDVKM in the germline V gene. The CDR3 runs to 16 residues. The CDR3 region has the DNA TGTGCCAGCAGTTCCCCAGCGGTTTCGGCCGAACAGTCCCGCCCCTTT. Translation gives CASSSPAVSAEQSRPF.

The CDR3 DNA reads TGTGCCAGCAGTAGACCTCCGGGACAGGCGACTTCGAAGGGATACGAGCAGTACTTC. This codes for CASSRPPGQATSKGYEQYF. This chain joins TRBV6-2 or TRBV6-3 and TRBJ2-7, with TRBD1 identical over 8 bases. V lost 5 bases and J lost 4; bases outside the gene matches: 22. Germline values: CDR1 MNHEY, CDR2 SVGEGT. There are 19 residues in the CDR3.

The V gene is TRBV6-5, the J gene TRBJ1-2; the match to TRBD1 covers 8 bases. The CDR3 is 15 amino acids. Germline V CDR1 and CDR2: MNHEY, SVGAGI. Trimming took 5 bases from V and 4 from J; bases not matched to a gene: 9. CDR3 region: CASSHDRTGTYGYTF. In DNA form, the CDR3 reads TGTGCCAGCAGTCATGATAGGACAGGGACCTATGGCTACACCTTC.

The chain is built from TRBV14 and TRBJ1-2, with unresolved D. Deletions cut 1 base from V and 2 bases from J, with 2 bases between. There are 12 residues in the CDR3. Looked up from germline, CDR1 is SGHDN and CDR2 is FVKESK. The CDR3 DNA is TGTGCCAGCAGCCAAGTCAACTATGGCTACACCTTC. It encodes CASSQVNYGYTF.

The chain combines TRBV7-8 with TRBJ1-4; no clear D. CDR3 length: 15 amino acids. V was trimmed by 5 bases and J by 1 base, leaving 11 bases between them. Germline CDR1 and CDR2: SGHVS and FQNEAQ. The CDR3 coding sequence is TGTGCCAGCAGCCCGAGGAGGGTAACTAATGAAAAACTGTTTTTT. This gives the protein CASSPRRVTNEKLFF.

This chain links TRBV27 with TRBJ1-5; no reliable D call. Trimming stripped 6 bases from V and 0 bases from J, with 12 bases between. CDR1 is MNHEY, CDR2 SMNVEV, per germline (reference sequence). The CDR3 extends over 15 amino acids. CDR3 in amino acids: CASSPGTNSNQPQHF. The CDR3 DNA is TGTGCCAGCAGCCCTGGCACGAATAGCAATCAGCCCCAGCATTTT.

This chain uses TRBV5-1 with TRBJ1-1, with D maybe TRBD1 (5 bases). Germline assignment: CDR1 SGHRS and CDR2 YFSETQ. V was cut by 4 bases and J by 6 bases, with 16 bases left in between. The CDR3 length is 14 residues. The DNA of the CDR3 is TGCGCCAGCAGCCCCGGGGCCCATTCGGCTGAAGCTTTCTTT. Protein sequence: CASSPGAHSAEAFF.

The CDR3 reads CASRSGLLWNNEQFF. The DNA of the CDR3 is TGTGCCAGCAGATCGGGACTCCTATGGAACAATGAGCAGTTCTTC. This sequence joins TRBV7-2 and TRBJ2-1; possible D gene TRBD2, 6 bases. Looked up from germline, CDR1 is SGHTA and CDR2 is FQGNSA. Trimming left V 6 bases short and J 5 bases short, with 17 bases between. This CDR3 is 15 amino acids long. Drawing the rest from reference TRBV7-2 and TRBJ2-1, the complete variable domain is GAGVSQSPSNKVTEKGKDVELRCDPISGHTALYWYRQSLGQGLEFLIYFQGNSAPDKSGLPSDRFSAERTGGSVSTLTIQRTQQEDSAVYLCASRSGLLWNNEQFFGPGTRLTVL.

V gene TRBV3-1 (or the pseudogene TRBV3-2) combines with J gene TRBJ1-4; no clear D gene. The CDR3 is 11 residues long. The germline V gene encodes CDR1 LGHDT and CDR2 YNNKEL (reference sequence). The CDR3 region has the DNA TGTGCTCGGTGGGATAATGAAAAACTGTTTTTT. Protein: CARWDNEKLFF.

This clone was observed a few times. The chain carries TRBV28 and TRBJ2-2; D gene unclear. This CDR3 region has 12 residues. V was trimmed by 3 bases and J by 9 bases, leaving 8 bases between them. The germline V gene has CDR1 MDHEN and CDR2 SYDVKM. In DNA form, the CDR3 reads TGTGCCAGCAGTTTCGGTAGTCGGGAGCTGTTTTTT. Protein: CASSFGSRELFF.

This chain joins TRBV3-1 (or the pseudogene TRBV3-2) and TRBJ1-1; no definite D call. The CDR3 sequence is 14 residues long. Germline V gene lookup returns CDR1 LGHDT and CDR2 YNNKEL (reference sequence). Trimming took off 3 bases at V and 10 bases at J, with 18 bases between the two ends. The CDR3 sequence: CASSHYSALAGAFF. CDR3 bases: TGTGCCAGCAGCCACTACTCGGCACTTGCGGGAGCTTTCTTT.

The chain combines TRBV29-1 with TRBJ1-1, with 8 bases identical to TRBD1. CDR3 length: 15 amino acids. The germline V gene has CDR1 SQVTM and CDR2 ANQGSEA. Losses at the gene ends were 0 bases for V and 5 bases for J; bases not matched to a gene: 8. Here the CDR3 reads CSVEEYGQGGTEAFF. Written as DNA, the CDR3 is TGCAGCGTTGAAGAGTATGGACAGGGAGGGACTGAAGCTTTCTTT.